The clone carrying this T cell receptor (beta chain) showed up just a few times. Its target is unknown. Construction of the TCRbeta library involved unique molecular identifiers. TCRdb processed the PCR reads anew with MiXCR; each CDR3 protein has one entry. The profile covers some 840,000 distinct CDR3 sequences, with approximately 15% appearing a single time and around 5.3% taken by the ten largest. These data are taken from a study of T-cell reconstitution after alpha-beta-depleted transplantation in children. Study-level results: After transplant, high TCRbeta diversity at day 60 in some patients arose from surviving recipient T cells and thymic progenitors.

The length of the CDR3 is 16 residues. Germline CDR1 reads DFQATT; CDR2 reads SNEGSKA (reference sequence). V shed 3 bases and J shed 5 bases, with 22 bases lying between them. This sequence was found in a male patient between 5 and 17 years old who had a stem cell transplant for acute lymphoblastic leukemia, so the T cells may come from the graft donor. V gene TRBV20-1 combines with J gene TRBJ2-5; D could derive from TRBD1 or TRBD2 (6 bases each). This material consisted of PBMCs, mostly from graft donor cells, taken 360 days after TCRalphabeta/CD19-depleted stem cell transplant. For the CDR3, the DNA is TGCAGTGCTAGCACCTCATGGACAGCGGGCTTGGAGACCCAGTACTTC. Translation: CSASTSWTAGLETQYF.